The clone carrying this T cell receptor (beta chain) was counted at least ten times. As yet, its antigen is unknown. The data are from a study of T cells in Graves' hyperthyroidism and ophthalmopathy. RNA transcripts yielded amplified TCR beta CDR3 regions. HTBI primers were used for first-round RT-PCR of the TCR CDR3. TCRdb re-analysed the multiplex PCR reads in MiXCR, keeping a single row per CDR3 protein. The data show 300,000 to 350,000 distinct CDR3 sequences, with around 18% seen just once and 15% to 17% held by the top ten. Reasons for excluding patients were uncontrolled infection, other autoimmune disease, pregnancy or lactation. Whole-study results and caveats: The majority of expanded thyroid clonotypes above 0.001 also appeared in blood.

This sequence was found in a woman between 35 and 50 years old with Graves' ophthalmopathy. Material for sequencing was blood.

CDR3 loop: CATSKQGLSNQPQHF. For the CDR3, the DNA is TGTGCCACCTCGAAACAGGGGCTTAGCAATCAGCCCCAGCATTTT. The chain employs TRBV15 and TRBJ1-5; 7 bases map to TRBD1. CDR3 length: 15 residues. Trimming removed 8 bases from V and 0 bases from J; junction bases left unmatched: 7. Germline CDR1 is LNHNV and CDR2 is YYDKDF (reference sequence).